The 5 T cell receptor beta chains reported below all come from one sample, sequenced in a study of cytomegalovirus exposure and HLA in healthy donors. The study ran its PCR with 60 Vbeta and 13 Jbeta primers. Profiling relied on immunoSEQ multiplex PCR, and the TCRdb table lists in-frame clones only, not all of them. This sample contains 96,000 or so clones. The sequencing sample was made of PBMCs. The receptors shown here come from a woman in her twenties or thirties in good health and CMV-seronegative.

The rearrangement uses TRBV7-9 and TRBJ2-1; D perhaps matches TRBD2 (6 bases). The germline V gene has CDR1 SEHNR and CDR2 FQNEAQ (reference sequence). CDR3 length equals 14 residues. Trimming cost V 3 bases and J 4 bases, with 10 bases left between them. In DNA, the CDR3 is TGTGCCAGCAGCTTCTTACTAGCATACAATGAGCAGTTCTTC. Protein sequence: CASSFLLAYNEQFF. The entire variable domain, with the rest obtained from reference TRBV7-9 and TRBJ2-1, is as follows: DTGVSQNPRHKITKRGQNVTFRCDPISEHNRLYWYRQTLGQGPEFLTYFQNEAQLEKSRLLSDRFSAERPKGSFSTLEIQRTEQGDSAMYLCASSFLLAYNEQFFGPGTRLTVL.

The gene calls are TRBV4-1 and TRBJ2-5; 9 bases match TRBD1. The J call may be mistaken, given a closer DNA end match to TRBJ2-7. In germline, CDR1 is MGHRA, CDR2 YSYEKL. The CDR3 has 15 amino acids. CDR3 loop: CASSLTGTGPYEQYF. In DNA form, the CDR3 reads TGCGCCAGCAGCCTCACCGGGACAGGGCCCTACGAGCAGTACTTC.

The CDR3 sequence is CASSDPGTADNSPLHF. The CDR3 DNA reads TGTGCCAGCAGTGACCCGGGGACAGCCGATAATTCACCCCTCCACTTT. The chain combines TRBV2 with TRBJ1-6; TRBD1 matches at 7 bases. The CDR3 loop spans 16 amino acids. CDR1 and CDR2 from the germline V gene are SNHLY and FYNNEI. V shed 3 bases and J 5 bases; nucleotides not matched to a gene: 7.

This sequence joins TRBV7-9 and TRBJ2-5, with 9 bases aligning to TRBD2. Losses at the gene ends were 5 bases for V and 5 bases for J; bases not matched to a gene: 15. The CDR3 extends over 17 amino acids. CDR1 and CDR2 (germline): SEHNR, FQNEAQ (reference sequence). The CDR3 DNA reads TGTGCCAGCAGCGTCCTCTCTGGGCGGGGGGGCCGGGAGACCCAGTACTTC. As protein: CASSVLSGRGGRETQYF.

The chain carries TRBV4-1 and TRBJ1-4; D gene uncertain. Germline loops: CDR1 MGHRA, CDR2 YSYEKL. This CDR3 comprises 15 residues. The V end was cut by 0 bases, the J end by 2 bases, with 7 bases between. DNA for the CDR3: TGCGCCAGCAGCCAAGAGGGCAAGACTAATGAAAAACTGTTTTTT. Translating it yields CASSQEGKTNEKLFF.